This entry lists 20 T cell receptor beta chains sequenced from one sample in a study of post-analysis software for immune sequencing data. Broader study findings: Higher frequency in patients than in controls was seen for about five TRBV segments, with TRBV5-6, TRBV5-1 and TRBV20-1 among them.

These receptors are not linked to any known antigen. Unique molecular identifiers were present in the TCR beta cDNA libraries. TCRdb used MiXCR to reprocess the PCR reads, holding one entry per CDR3 protein. Seen here are some 800,000 distinct CDR3 sequences, 46% observed once, and the top ten hold around 4.7%. Sequenced: blood. All receptors come from a girl aged 5 to 17 with multiple sclerosis.

The V call is TRBV7-8, the J call TRBJ2-7, with D possibly being TRBD2 (6 bases). Germline V CDR1 and CDR2: SGHVS, FQNEAQ. The CDR3 spans 18 residues. Between the trimmed V and J ends, which lost 5 bases and 0 bases, there was a span of 23 bases. Here the CDR3 reads CASSPGSTITVSSYEQYF. CDR3 nucleotides: TGTGCCAGCAGCCCCGGGAGTACGATCACGGTTAGCTCCTACGAGCAGTACTTC.

The gene calls are TRBV2 and TRBJ1-2; 11 nucleotides align to TRBD1. V lost 6 bases to trimming and J lost 3 bases; unmatched junction nucleotides: 9. CDR3 length: 16 amino acids. CDR1 is SNHLY, CDR2 FYNNEI, per germline. CDR3 in amino acids: CASSGGQGAMDYGYTF. CDR3 DNA: TGTGCCAGCAGCGGTGGACAGGGGGCGATGGACTATGGCTACACCTTC.

DNA for the CDR3: TGTGCCAGCAGCCTTAGAGGACTAGCGGAAACCTACGAGCAGTACTTC. Its translation is CASSLRGLAETYEQYF. The chain carries TRBV6-2 or TRBV6-3 and TRBJ2-7; 10 positions match TRBD2. The CDR3 covers 16 residues. Germline CDR1 reads MNHEY; CDR2 reads SVGEGT. Germline trimming cut 6 bases from V and 2 bases from J; bases unmatched to any gene: 10.

The rearrangement joins TRBV9 to TRBJ1-2; the match to TRBD1 covers 7 bases. This CDR3 has 16 amino acids. CDR1 and CDR2 from the germline V gene are SGDLS and YYNGEE. The junction had 17 bases not matched to a gene; V was cut back by 6 bases and J by 6 bases. CDR3 bases: TGTGCCAGCACACCGAACGTAAAGGGACAGAGGGATGGCTACACCTTC. Its protein is CASTPNVKGQRDGYTF.

There are a few counts of this clonotype. The genes are TRBV7-9 and TRBJ2-7; TRBD2 matches at 15 bases. Unmatched junction bases numbered 3, after V lost 4 bases and J lost 2 bases. Germline V gives CDR1 SEHNR, CDR2 FQNEAQ (reference sequence). The CDR3 runs 16 residues. CDR3 in DNA: TGTGCCAGCAGCTATGGACTAGCGGGAGGGGCCTACGAGCAGTACTTC. It yields the protein CASSYGLAGGAYEQYF.

The J gene is TRBJ2-7, the V gene TRBV7-9; D might be TRBD1 (5 bases). The germline V gene encodes CDR1 SEHNR and CDR2 FQNEAQ (reference sequence). This CDR3 is 16 amino acids long. V was shortened by 2 bases and J by 7 bases, with 21 bases between the two germline ends. The CDR3 coding sequence is TGTGCCAGCAGCTTAAGGGCAGCGACCCTGGACAATGAGCAGTACTTC. It codes for CASSLRAATLDNEQYF.

V usage is TRBV20-1 and J usage is TRBJ2-1; 9 positions match TRBD1. This CDR3 is built from 17 residues. Germline V CDR1 and CDR2: DFQATT, SNEGSKA (reference sequence). Trimming cost V 1 base and J 9 bases; bases outside gene matches: 16. The CDR3 bases are TGCAGTGCTAGAGCGAGGGAGTGGGGACAGGGTAAGGTTGAGCAGTTCTTC. It encodes CSARAREWGQGKVEQFF.

The chain is built from TRBV12-3 or TRBV12-4 and TRBJ2-7; 10 bases map to TRBD2. J gave up 8 bases and V 7 bases, and 14 bases lay outside the gene matches. CDR3 size: 15 residues. CDR3 coding DNA: TGTGCCAGCACCAGCGGGAGGGCCGGGGGTTACCAGCAGTACTTC. As protein: CASTSGRAGGYQQYF.

V is TRBV12-3 or TRBV12-4 and J is TRBJ1-1; no clear D. V lost 7 bases to trimming and J lost 9 bases, with 21 bases between them. CDR3 length equals 14 residues. CDR3 sequence: CASNSHREVEKAFF. The DNA of the CDR3 is TGTGCCAGCAACAGTCATAGGGAAGTGGAGAAAGCTTTCTTT.

The genes are TRBV7-9 and TRBJ1-2, with 8 bases lining up with TRBD1. V was pared by 1 base and J by 6 bases, with 4 bases of the junction left unmatched. The germline CDR1 and CDR2 sequences are SEHNR and FQNEAQ (reference sequence). The CDR3 loop spans 14 amino acids. The CDR3 coding sequence is TGTGCCAGCAGCTTAGGGGACAGGAGTGATGGCTACACCTTC. Translation: CASSLGDRSDGYTF. The complete variable domain, with remaining parts taken from reference TRBV7-9 and TRBJ1-2, reads DTGVSQNPRHKITKRGQNVTFRCDPISEHNRLYWYRQTLGQGPEFLTYFQNEAQLEKSRLLSDRFSAERPKGSFSTLEIQRTEQGDSAMYLCASSLGDRSDGYTFGSGTRLTVV.

The genes are TRBV24-1 and TRBJ1-2; tentatively, D is TRBD1 (5 bases). The CDR3 spans 15 residues. Germline V gives CDR1 KGHDR, CDR2 SFDVKD. Trimming cost V 4 bases and J 3 bases, with 14 bases left between them. In DNA form, the CDR3 reads TGTGCCACCAGTGACGCTGACAGAGGCGACTATGGCTACACCTTC. Translated, it gives CATSDADRGDYGYTF.

This clonotype was detected only a few times. The rearrangement uses TRBV5-1 and TRBJ2-7, with 10 positions matching TRBD2. This CDR3 is built from 19 residues. With 7 bases clipped from V and 1 base from J, the junction kept 20 bases outside the gene matches. Germline CDR1 and CDR2: SGHRS and YFSETQ. CDR3 amino acids: CASRTSGGLAGAGSYEQYF. Here the CDR3 DNA reads TGCGCCAGCCGGACTAGTGGTGGGCTAGCGGGAGCGGGTTCCTACGAGCAGTACTTC.

This clonotype was picked up a small number of times. The gene calls are TRBV29-1 and TRBJ1-1; 9 bases are a match to TRBD1. Trimming at V came to 7 bases and at J to 1 base, leaving 7 bases not matched to a gene. The germline gives CDR1 SQVTM, CDR2 ANQGSEA. CDR3 length equals 14 residues. Written as DNA, the CDR3 is TGCAGCGCTAAGAGGACAGGGGAGAACACTGAAGCTTTCTTT. This translates into CSAKRTGENTEAFF.

The J gene is TRBJ1-2, the V gene TRBV11-2; no clear D. The CDR3 is made up of 14 amino acids. CDR1 and CDR2 from the germline V gene are SGHAT and FQNNGV. Trimming shortened V by 5 bases and J by 8 bases, and 18 bases separated the two germline ends. The CDR3 DNA is TGTGCCAGCAGCCTAAATAGTAGACGTCGGGGCTACACCTTC. The encoded protein is CASSLNSRRRGYTF.

The rearrangement joins TRBV7-2 to TRBJ1-2; D is undetermined. Between the trimmed V and J ends, which lost 6 bases and 3 bases, there was a span of 11 bases. This CDR3 has 13 residues. The germline V gene encodes CDR1 SGHTA and CDR2 FQGNSA. CDR3 DNA: TGTGCCAGCAGTACACAGAACTACTATGGCTACACCTTC. Translating it yields CASSTQNYYGYTF.

This clonotype was seen a few times. The chain links TRBV12-3 or TRBV12-4 to TRBJ2-1; 7 positions agree with TRBD2. V shed 3 bases and J 3 bases; nucleotides not matched to a gene: 8. CDR3 length: 16 amino acids. The CDR3 nucleotides read TGTGCCAGCAGTTTCTCCCTAGCGGCCTTCTACAATGAGCAGTTCTTC. Translation gives CASSFSLAAFYNEQFF.

Only a few counts were recorded for this clonotype. The rearrangement links TRBV15 to TRBJ2-3; 14 bases align to TRBD2. The CDR3 extends over 16 amino acids. V was clipped by 3 bases and J by 8 bases; unmatched bases: 7. Germline CDR1 and CDR2: LNHNV and YYDKDF (reference sequence). The chain's CDR3 is CATSSGTSGGRGTQYF. The CDR3, as DNA: TGTGCCACCAGCAGCGGGACTAGCGGGGGCAGGGGTACGCAGTATTTT.

V is TRBV11-3 and J is TRBJ2-1; 7 bases map to TRBD1. The J segment lost 9 bases and the V segment lost 5 bases, leaving 4 bases of the junction unmatched. The CDR3 totals 12 residues. Per germline, CDR1 SGHNT and CDR2 YENEEA. The CDR3 DNA reads TGTGCCAGCAGCCCGAACAGGGGTGAGCAGTTCTTC. This sequence encodes CASSPNRGEQFF.

The V and J genes are TRBV6-2 or TRBV6-3 and TRBJ2-1; D gene unclear. The CDR3 contains 14 residues. V dropped 2 bases and J dropped 9 bases, with 14 bases sitting between them. Germline V gene data show CDR1 as MNHEY and CDR2 as SVGEGT. The CDR3, as DNA: TGTGCCAGCAGTTACGGCCTGTCAGGTATTGAGCAGTTCTTC. Translation: CASSYGLSGIEQFF.

This clonotype showed up just a few times. The gene calls are TRBV12-3 or TRBV12-4 and TRBJ2-7; 7 bases line up with TRBD1. This CDR3 region has 13 residues. Trimming at V came to 5 bases and at J to 7 bases, leaving 8 bases not matched to a gene. For the CDR3, the DNA is TGTGCCAGCAGTCCCGACAGGGAAGGTGAGCAGTACTTC. Translation: CASSPDREGEQYF.